A selection of T cell receptor beta chains follows, all from one sample in a study of T cell responses to AZD1222 COVID-19 vaccine. Clones were sequenced by immunoSEQ multiplex PCR, and TCRdb holds only the in-frame ones, with some missing. The sample is made up of over 130,000 clones, and the top ten hold about 2.3% of it. The specimen sequenced was peripheral blood. The receptors were sampled from an adult in good health. Both conserved end residues are part of each CDR3. D genes are given only for firm matches.

d_gene: TRBD1; j_gene: TRBJ1-4; v_gene: TRBV9; CDR3nt: TGTGCCAGCAGCGTAGCACAGGGGGCAGGTGAAAAACTGTTTTTT; CDR3aa: CASSVAQGAGEKLFF
d_gene: -; j_gene: TRBJ2-3; v_gene: TRBV4-2; CDR3nt: TGTGCCAGCAGCCAAGATCCAAGGCCCACAGATACGCAGTATTTT; CDR3aa: CASSQDPRPTDTQYF
d_gene: -; j_gene: TRBJ1-3; v_gene: TRBV7-3; CDR3nt: TGTGCCAGCAGCTTAAATCGCCAGGGAGGTCTCTTAGCGTCTGGAAACACCATATATTTT; CDR3aa: CASSLNRQGGLLASGNTIYF
d_gene: -; j_gene: TRBJ1-2; v_gene: TRBV6-1; CDR3nt: TGTGCCAGCAGTGAAATCAACCATAACTATGGCTACACCTTC; CDR3aa: CASSEINHNYGYTF
d_gene: -; j_gene: TRBJ2-7; v_gene: TRBV4-3; CDR3nt: TGCGCCAGCAGCCTCGCCCGGGGGCACGGGGAGCAGTACTTC; CDR3aa: CASSLARGHGEQYF
d_gene: -; j_gene: TRBJ1-1; v_gene: TRBV12-3/TRBV12-4; CDR3nt: TGTGCCAGCAGTTTCTTACAGTCGGCTGAAGCTTTCTTT; CDR3aa: CASSFLQSAEAFF
d_gene: TRBD2; j_gene: TRBJ2-1; v_gene: TRBV30; CDR3nt: TGTGCCTCCAAGACTAGCGGGGGGCGGGAGCAGTTCTTC; CDR3aa: CASKTSGGREQFF
d_gene: TRBD2; j_gene: TRBJ2-7; v_gene: TRBV5-8; CDR3nt: TGTGCCAGCAGAAGTAGCGGGGCAGCTTCCTACGAGCAGTACTTC; CDR3aa: CASRSSGAASYEQYF
d_gene: -; j_gene: TRBJ2-1; v_gene: TRBV5-1; CDR3nt: TGCGCCAGCAGCTTGTACGGTTCCTACAATGAGCAGTTCTTC; CDR3aa: CASSLYGSYNEQFF
d_gene: TRBD2; j_gene: TRBJ2-2; v_gene: TRBV19; CDR3nt: TGTGCCAGTATGTCTAGCGGGGCGCCGAACACCGGGGAGCTGTTTTTT; CDR3aa: CASMSSGAPNTGELFF
d_gene: TRBD2; j_gene: TRBJ2-2; v_gene: TRBV7-9; CDR3nt: TGTGCCAGCAGCCCCCACGCGGGACTAGCGGGAAACACCGGGGAGCTGTTTTTT; CDR3aa: CASSPHAGLAGNTGELFF
d_gene: -; j_gene: TRBJ1-1; v_gene: TRBV2; CDR3nt: TGTGCCAGCAGTGAAGAGGGGGACACTGAAGCTTTCTTT; CDR3aa: CASSEEGDTEAFF
d_gene: -; j_gene: TRBJ2-5; v_gene: TRBV19; CDR3nt: TGTGCCAGTAGTATCGCGGCGGGGACGGAGACCCAGTACTTC; CDR3aa: CASSIAAGTETQYF
d_gene: -; j_gene: TRBJ2-5; v_gene: TRBV4-3; CDR3nt: TGCGCCAGCAGCCATTTCGCCCTTAGGGAGACCCAGTACTTC; CDR3aa: CASSHFALRETQYF
d_gene: -; j_gene: TRBJ1-5; v_gene: TRBV6-6; CDR3nt: TGTGCCAGCAGTTACCCGGGGGATGGAGATCAGCCCCAGCATTTT; CDR3aa: CASSYPGDGDQPQHF
d_gene: -; j_gene: TRBJ2-2; v_gene: TRBV6-5; CDR3nt: TGTGCCAGCAGTTTGGATAACACCGGGGAGCTGTTTTTT; CDR3aa: CASSLDNTGELFF
d_gene: -; j_gene: TRBJ1-5; v_gene: TRBV5-6; CDR3nt: TGTGCCAGCAGCTTGTTAGGGGATTCAGGCAATCAGCCCCAGCATTTT; CDR3aa: CASSLLGDSGNQPQHF
d_gene: -; j_gene: TRBJ1-5; v_gene: TRBV18; CDR3nt: TGTGCCAGCTCACCCATTTTGGATCAGCCCCAGCATTTT; CDR3aa: CASSPILDQPQHF
d_gene: -; j_gene: TRBJ1-2; v_gene: TRBV27; CDR3nt: TGTGCCAGCAGTTTACAGGGGAAGTATGGCTACACCTTC; CDR3aa: CASSLQGKYGYTF
d_gene: -; j_gene: TRBJ1-3; v_gene: TRBV19; CDR3nt: TGTGCCAGTAGTATAAGGGGAGGCTCCTCTGGAAACACCATATATTTT; CDR3aa: CASSIRGGSSGNTIYF
d_gene: -; j_gene: TRBJ2-1; v_gene: TRBV2; CDR3nt: TGTGCCAGCAGTGAGGCCTCCTACAATGAGCAGTTCTTC; CDR3aa: CASSEASYNEQFF
d_gene: -; j_gene: TRBJ1-2; v_gene: TRBV5-1; CDR3nt: TGCGCCAGCAGCTTGGGCGGGCCTAACTATGGCTACACCTTC; CDR3aa: CASSLGGPNYGYTF